The rows below give T cell receptor beta chains drawn from one sample of a study of a mutant IDH1 vaccine in newly diagnosed glioma. TCRdb's table, derived via immunoSEQ multiplex PCR, lists solely in-frame clones and lacks some. This sample has roughly 48,000 clones, with 91% found just once. These receptors' targets are unknown. Sequences were derived from PBMCs, sampled from a glioma patient whose treatment included an IDH1 peptide vaccine. The source is a man in his fifties with glioma. Both conserved end residues are part of each CDR3. Fields, in order: V gene, J gene, CDR3 protein.

TRBV30	TRBJ2-1	CAWSALRTKHEQFF
TRBV9	TRBJ2-7	CASSVDGGSYEQYF
TRBV6-1	TRBJ2-3	CASREASGRGGTQYF
TRBV15	TRBJ1-5	CATSREAMGASQPQHF
TRBV5-3	TRBJ1-4	CARTHRTSEKLFF
TRBV2	TRBJ2-1	CASRLGLAGGFSYNEQFF
TRBV7-2	TRBJ2-2	CASSFANTGELFF
TRBV5-5	TRBJ1-5	CASSPGTGGSGNQPQHF
TRBV7-9	TRBJ2-6	CASRPGTGRPGANVLTF
TRBV7-6	TRBJ1-1	CASSLALRTGGWVNTEAFF
TRBV4-3	TRBJ1-4	CASSQMGGRDEKLFF
TRBV15	TRBJ1-2	CATSRDPQGTNYGYTF
TRBV6-4	TRBJ2-4	CASSEQGGYIQYF
TRBV9	TRBJ2-7	CASSVAGAPSPYEQYF
TRBV19	TRBJ2-1	CASSIAREQFF
TRBV6-5	TRBJ2-3	CASSWTGGTSDTQYF
TRBV19	TRBJ1-5	CASSTGGSLNQPQHF
TRBV5-4	TRBJ2-2	CASSRRRGASSGELFF
TRBV5-4	TRBJ2-7	CASSLDREGYEQYF
TRBV27	TRBJ2-2	CASSLQLAGVGELFF
TRBV9	TRBJ2-7	CASSANDMNGKQYF
TRBV5-1	TRBJ2-5	CASSLGGSGGRETQYF
TRBV5-6	TRBJ2-3	CASSPFGASTDTQYF
TRBV15	TRBJ1-1	CATSSLSEAFF
TRBV6-1	TRBJ2-7	CASSAGLAPEQYF
TRBV10-1	TRBJ2-1	CASSESGGSAYNEQFF
TRBV18	TRBJ2-7	CASSQDRTYEQYF